These T cell receptor beta chains were read from a single sample in a study of identical twins. TCRdb reprocessed the 5' RACE reads with MiXCR, giving one entry per CDR3 protein. Altogether 690,000 or so distinct CDR3 sequences are present, 8.5% to 9.5% being singletons, with the ten largest covering 0.98%. The same data also contributed to another study, on yellow fever vaccine responses in identical twins.

The sample taken for sequencing was PBMCs. These receptor sequences come from a woman aged 18-30 years in good health. The CDR3 runs from the conserved cysteine through the conserved F or W. Fields, in order: D gene, J gene, clone size, V gene, CDR3 protein, CDR3 DNA. D genes are given only for firm matches. Where a row states a size, it is once, few, many or the class of an expanded clone; other rows omit it.

D gene: .; J gene: TRBJ1-4; clone size: many; V gene: TRBV7-2; CDR3 protein: CASSLQSVGQGLGKLFF; CDR3 DNA: TGTGCCAGCAGCTTACAGTCAGTCGGGCAGGGTCTCGGAAAACTGTTTTTT
D gene: .; J gene: TRBJ1-3; clone size: few; V gene: TRBV12-3/TRBV12-4; CDR3 protein: CATNARSSGNTIYF; CDR3 DNA: TGTGCCACCAACGCCCGGAGCTCTGGAAACACCATATATTTT
D gene: .; J gene: TRBJ2-7; clone size: .; V gene: TRBV12-3/TRBV12-4; CDR3 protein: CASSMGTREQYF; CDR3 DNA: TGTGCCAGCAGTATGGGGACACGCGAGCAGTACTTC
D gene: .; J gene: TRBJ2-5; clone size: .; V gene: TRBV6-5; CDR3 protein: CASSYSGRGQETQYF; CDR3 DNA: TGTGCCAGCAGTTACTCCGGCAGGGGCCAAGAGACCCAGTACTTC
D gene: .; J gene: TRBJ2-1; clone size: many; V gene: TRBV5-1; CDR3 protein: CASSSGTRPITHNEQFF; CDR3 DNA: TGCGCCAGCAGTTCCGGGACCAGACCAATTACACACAATGAGCAGTTCTTC
D gene: TRBD1; J gene: TRBJ1-3; clone size: few; V gene: TRBV7-6; CDR3 protein: CASSLARQGLSGNTIYF; CDR3 DNA: TGTGCCAGCAGCTTAGCAAGACAGGGCCTCTCTGGAAACACCATATATTTT
D gene: .; J gene: TRBJ2-3; clone size: .; V gene: TRBV7-2; CDR3 protein: CASREGRGTGTDTQYF; CDR3 DNA: TGTGCCAGCAGGGAGGGGAGGGGGACTGGCACAGATACGCAGTATTTT
D gene: TRBD2; J gene: TRBJ2-1; clone size: few; V gene: TRBV20-1; CDR3 protein: CSARGATSGNEQFF; CDR3 DNA: TGCAGTGCTAGAGGTGCGACTAGCGGGAATGAGCAGTTCTTC
D gene: TRBD2; J gene: TRBJ2-3; clone size: .; V gene: TRBV7-2; CDR3 protein: CASSLALAVGDHTQYF; CDR3 DNA: TGTGCCAGCAGCTTAGCCCTAGCGGTGGGGGATCATACGCAGTATTTT
D gene: .; J gene: TRBJ2-1; clone size: .; V gene: TRBV5-1; CDR3 protein: CASSLGWQFYEQFF; CDR3 DNA: TGCGCCAGCAGCCTGGGATGGCAGTTCTATGAGCAGTTCTTC
D gene: TRBD2; J gene: TRBJ2-7; clone size: few; V gene: TRBV20-1; CDR3 protein: CSAKPGLAGNEQYF; CDR3 DNA: TGCAGTGCTAAACCGGGACTAGCGGGAAACGAGCAGTACTTC
D gene: .; J gene: TRBJ2-7; clone size: once; V gene: TRBV20-1; CDR3 protein: CSTPNVGGGANELYF; CDR3 DNA: .
D gene: .; J gene: TRBJ2-3; clone size: .; V gene: TRBV3-1; CDR3 protein: CASSQDRQNTQYF; CDR3 DNA: TGTGCCAGCAGCCAAGACAGGCAGAATACGCAGTATTTT
D gene: .; J gene: TRBJ1-2; clone size: many; V gene: TRBV7-9; CDR3 protein: CASSLSLDSNYGYTF; CDR3 DNA: TGTGCCAGCAGCTTATCCTTGGACAGCAACTATGGCTACACCTTC
D gene: TRBD1; J gene: TRBJ1-6; clone size: few; V gene: TRBV6-1; CDR3 protein: CASTPTGVNSPLHF; CDR3 DNA: TGTGCCAGCACCCCGACAGGGGTGAATTCACCCCTCCACTTT
D gene: .; J gene: TRBJ2-3; clone size: .; V gene: TRBV4-3; CDR3 protein: CASSQDLGSGDTQYF; CDR3 DNA: TGCGCCAGCAGCCAAGATTTGGGGTCGGGGGATACGCAGTATTTT
D gene: TRBD2; J gene: TRBJ2-1; clone size: many; V gene: TRBV6-2/TRBV6-3; CDR3 protein: CASSYSNPLWSGSSGYNEQFF; CDR3 DNA: TGTGCCAGCAGTTACTCGAACCCTCTGTGGAGCGGGAGCTCCGGCTACAATGAGCAGTTCTTC
D gene: TRBD1; J gene: TRBJ2-3; clone size: few; V gene: TRBV4-1; CDR3 protein: CASSQKPDRAEMDTQYF; CDR3 DNA: TGCGCCAGCAGCCAAAAACCCGACAGGGCCGAAATGGATACGCAGTATTTT
D gene: TRBD2; J gene: TRBJ2-2; clone size: few; V gene: TRBV6-2/TRBV6-3; CDR3 protein: CASSLWTSGENTGELFF; CDR3 DNA: TGTGCCAGCAGCCTCTGGACTAGCGGGGAAAACACCGGGGAGCTGTTTTTT
D gene: .; J gene: TRBJ2-5; clone size: .; V gene: TRBV20-1; CDR3 protein: CSARGQKETQYF; CDR3 DNA: TGCAGTGCTAGAGGCCAAAAAGAGACCCAGTACTTC
D gene: TRBD1; J gene: TRBJ1-4; clone size: few; V gene: TRBV12-3/TRBV12-4; CDR3 protein: CASSLKPGQGEKLFF; CDR3 DNA: TGTGCCAGCAGCCTAAAACCGGGACAGGGGGAAAAACTGTTTTTT
D gene: .; J gene: TRBJ1-5; clone size: few; V gene: TRBV7-2; CDR3 protein: CASSLVASSNQPQHF; CDR3 DNA: TGTGCCAGCAGCTTAGTAGCATCTAGCAATCAGCCCCAGCATTTT
D gene: .; J gene: TRBJ2-1; clone size: few; V gene: TRBV6-2/TRBV6-3; CDR3 protein: CASLGRPYYNEQFF; CDR3 DNA: TGTGCCAGTCTGGGCAGACCCTACTACAATGAGCAGTTCTTC
D gene: TRBD1; J gene: TRBJ2-7; clone size: .; V gene: TRBV28; CDR3 protein: CASSLPQGASSYEQYF; CDR3 DNA: TGTGCCAGCAGTTTGCCGCAGGGGGCATCCTCCTACGAGCAGTACTTC
D gene: .; J gene: TRBJ2-2; clone size: .; V gene: TRBV11-1; CDR3 protein: CASSPSEGTGELFF; CDR3 DNA: TGTGCCAGCAGCCCCTCTGAGGGCACCGGGGAGCTGTTTTTT
D gene: TRBD1; J gene: TRBJ1-2; clone size: few; V gene: TRBV28; CDR3 protein: CASSTHIRDGERTGMDGYTF; CDR3 DNA: TGTGCCAGCAGTACACACATCCGGGACGGTGAAAGGACAGGGATGGATGGCTACACCTTC
D gene: .; J gene: TRBJ2-2; clone size: .; V gene: TRBV15; CDR3 protein: CATSRGQTFANTGELFF; CDR3 DNA: TGTGCCACCAGCAGAGGACAGACCTTCGCGAACACCGGGGAGCTGTTTTTT
D gene: TRBD2; J gene: TRBJ2-7; clone size: few; V gene: TRBV5-1; CDR3 protein: CASSFGLAGGTDEQYF; CDR3 DNA: TGCGCCAGCAGCTTTGGACTAGCGGGAGGTACGGACGAGCAGTACTTC
D gene: .; J gene: TRBJ1-1; clone size: .; V gene: TRBV6-4; CDR3 protein: CASSDSPTRNTEAFF; CDR3 DNA: TGTGCCAGCAGTGACTCACCTACAAGAAACACTGAAGCTTTCTTT
D gene: .; J gene: TRBJ2-1; clone size: once; V gene: TRBV7-8; CDR3 protein: CASSSGQRSDNEQFF; CDR3 DNA: TGTGCCAGCAGCTCCGGACAGCGGAGTGACAATGAGCAGTTCTTC
D gene: .; J gene: TRBJ1-1; clone size: .; V gene: TRBV6-4; CDR3 protein: CASKSGQNTEAFF; CDR3 DNA: TGTGCCAGCAAGTCGGGACAGAACACTGAAGCTTTCTTT
D gene: TRBD2; J gene: TRBJ2-2; clone size: few; V gene: TRBV29-1; CDR3 protein: CSVVVSGGANTGELFF; CDR3 DNA: TGCAGCGTTGTTGTTAGCGGGGGAGCGAACACCGGGGAGCTGTTTTTT
D gene: TRBD2; J gene: TRBJ2-1; clone size: .; V gene: TRBV10-1; CDR3 protein: CASSEDETSGRRDEQFF; CDR3 DNA: TGCGCCAGCAGTGAAGACGAGACTAGCGGGAGAAGGGATGAGCAGTTCTTC
D gene: TRBD2; J gene: TRBJ2-1; clone size: few; V gene: TRBV12-3/TRBV12-4; CDR3 protein: CASSLASTGGDEQFF; CDR3 DNA: TGTGCCAGCAGTTTAGCCTCCACTGGGGGGGATGAGCAGTTCTTC
D gene: .; J gene: TRBJ2-1; clone size: many; V gene: TRBV28; CDR3 protein: CASSLPVYNEQFF; CDR3 DNA: TGTGCCAGCAGTTTACCCGTTTACAATGAGCAGTTCTTC
D gene: .; J gene: TRBJ2-1; clone size: .; V gene: TRBV5-1; CDR3 protein: CASSREVPYNEQFF; CDR3 DNA: TGCGCCAGCAGCAGGGAGGTCCCCTACAATGAGCAGTTCTTC
D gene: TRBD1; J gene: TRBJ1-1; clone size: few; V gene: TRBV7-2; CDR3 protein: CASSWTGGSMNTEAFF; CDR3 DNA: TGTGCCAGCAGCTGGACAGGGGGCTCCATGAACACTGAAGCTTTCTTT
D gene: .; J gene: TRBJ2-3; clone size: .; V gene: TRBV5-8; CDR3 protein: CDSSLDRITDTQYF; CDR3 DNA: TGTGACAGCAGCTTGGACAGAATCACAGATACGCAGTATTTT
D gene: TRBD1; J gene: TRBJ2-7; clone size: many; V gene: TRBV7-6; CDR3 protein: CASSAGTGVTYEQYF; CDR3 DNA: TGTGCCAGCAGCGCCGGGACAGGGGTTACCTACGAGCAGTACTTC
D gene: .; J gene: TRBJ2-3; clone size: few; V gene: TRBV19; CDR3 protein: CASSIGATDTQYF; CDR3 DNA: TGTGCCAGTAGTATCGGTGCCACAGATACGCAGTATTTT
D gene: .; J gene: TRBJ2-2; clone size: .; V gene: TRBV27; CDR3 protein: CASTPVRGNTGELFF; CDR3 DNA: TGTGCCAGCACCCCGGTAAGGGGGAACACCGGGGAGCTGTTTTTT
D gene: .; J gene: TRBJ2-3; clone size: .; V gene: TRBV7-2; CDR3 protein: CASSPPQRERGDTQYF; CDR3 DNA: TGTGCCAGCAGCCCCCCGCAGAGAGAGAGGGGAGATACGCAGTATTTT
D gene: .; J gene: TRBJ1-2; clone size: few; V gene: TRBV20-1; CDR3 protein: CSARVPGRYTF; CDR3 DNA: TGCAGTGCTAGAGTACCGGGACGCTACACCTTC